The present entry profiles one T cell receptor beta chain with its context. Its specific antigen is unknown. Per-base qualities were not stored, and no clone one base away is much larger. The immunoSEQ Assay, a bias-controlled multiplex PCR, was used to amplify TCRbeta CDR3 regions from genomic DNA. The source study handled its data this way. The number of nucleated cells in each sample was estimated by amplification of reference gene primers within the assay. Sequence reads were collapsed and filtered to measure the absolute abundance of every unique TCRbeta CDR3 rearrangement. For each sample, productive Simpson clonality was calculated by taking the square root of Simpson's diversity index across productive rearrangements. As stored in TCRdb, this immuneACCESS dataset retains in-frame rearrangements with V and J assigned. A fraction of the clones does not appear; measured against another copy, unresolved V genes explain less than half of the discrepancy, and the remainder lacks a known reason. That table furnishes V, J and clone size, whereas the DNA furnished D and trimming. Here the sample has about 150,000 clones; approximately 85% occur a single time. The biggest ten clones account for about 2.5% of the sample.

One collaborating source in Seattle enrolled patients while the patients were actively infected and followed the patients over time throughout the course of disease. Whole blood was collected in K2EDTA tubes by collaborating institutions according to the institutions' own protocols. For TCRbeta analysis, collaborator samples were shipped as frozen whole blood, as isolated PBMCs, or as DNA extracted from either sample type. The data were obtained in a study of blood T cell repertoires in COVID-19 (dated by TCRdb to the early 2020s). Turning to the overall study: Samples from collaborators originated in the United States, Italy and Spain and spanned both the acute and convalescent phases of COVID-19. A freely available public database, intended as a resource for researchers studying the immune response to SARS-CoV-2, is where the repertoires were released. The prospective study material was composed of cDNA or gDNA derived from T cells, B-cell-depleted T cells, or PBMCs. Samples were obtained from the ongoing ImmuneRACE study (first 160 participants) and from 1,254 subjects provided by 6 global collaborators. Where available, HLA class I and class II types were obtained from metadata supplied by the sample provider rather than from assay-based typing. A de-identified subject ID, COVID-19 status, age in years and sex were almost always included in the sample metadata. The dataset comprised deeply sampled blood TCRbeta repertoires from subjects exposed to, actively infected with, or recovered from COVID-19. Here is what the overall study found, with its caveats: The quantity of clinical and demographic metadata differed by source and by participant and was supplied without curation.

V drops 6 bases and J drops 0 bases, leaving 9 bases in between. According to the germline V gene, CDR1 reads SNHLY and CDR2 reads FYNNEI. CDR3 length: 13 amino acids, cysteine to phenylalanine. Only the CDR3 region is kept as DNA, spanning 39 bases read in frame from base 1. The chain links TRBV2 with TRBJ2-7; no D segment can be confidently identified. The source of this sequence is a woman of 80 years or more with COVID-19, enrolled during active disease. Sequenced sample: peripheral blood. The CDR3 is CASRHDNSYEQYF. The DNA reads as follows: TGTGCCAGCAGGCATGACAACTCCTACGAGCAGTACTTC.